This T cell receptor beta chain stems from a study of blood T cells in healthy people across ages. Study-wide findings and caveats: Diversity figures based on one million T cells were deemed too low.

Using a J-beta primer mix together with a sample-barcoded 5' primer, a second PCR was run for 7 to 11 cycles. TCRdb processed the 5' RACE reads anew with MiXCR; each CDR3 protein has one entry. The sample yields about 800,000 distinct CDR3 sequences, roughly 25% seen once. The germline V gene has CDR1 SGHDT and CDR2 YYEEEE. The J segment lost 3 bases and the V segment lost 0 bases, leaving 4 bases of the junction unmatched. CDR3 length: 16 residues. This clonotype was seen only a few times. Antigen: not known. This sample also appeared in a second study, on T cells of mothers and their children. According to that study: Sequencing returned over 8 million TCR beta CDR3 reads per mother and about 2.9 million per child.

Sequenced input: blood. The sequence derives from a boy aged 5-17 years in good health. The rearrangement uses TRBV5-6 and TRBJ2-7, with 12 bases lining up with TRBD2. The CDR3 reads CASSLAGLAGSYEQYF. In DNA, the CDR3 is TGTGCCAGCAGCTTGGCCGGACTAGCGGGGAGCTACGAGCAGTACTTC. Drawing the rest from reference TRBV5-6 and TRBJ2-7, the complete variable domain is DAGVTQSPTHLIKTRGQQVTLRCSPKSGHDTVSWYQQALGQGPQFIFQYYEEEERQRGNFPDRFSGHQFPNYSSELNVNALLLGDSALYLCASSLAGLAGSYEQYFGPGTRLTVT.